Presented here are 4 T cell receptor beta chains from one specimen sequenced in a study of response to subunit inactivated influenza vaccine. One entry per CDR3 protein, called by TCRdb with MiXCR from the RT-PCR reads. The table has 600,000 to 850,000 distinct CDR3 sequences, 12% to 15% seen once. The sequences come from PBMCs from blood, collected 14 to 15 days before vaccination. These receptors were collected from a man aged 45-65 years who received an inactivated influenza vaccine.

As for this clonotype: A single base separates this from a much larger clone, so it may be a read error. This sequence joins TRBV20-1 and TRBJ2-3, with D possibly being TRBD2 (6 bases). This CDR3 contains 15 residues. Germline V lookup: CDR1 DFQATT, CDR2 SNEGSKA (reference sequence). CDR3 DNA: TGCAGTGCCTCGGGTATGGCGGGAATCACAGATACGCAGGATTTT. Its translation is CSASGMAGITDTQDF.

This clonotype was detected many times. The CDR3 nucleotides are TGTGCCAGCAGCTTAGTGCCGGGTTCCCCCGGGGAGCTGTTTTTT. Translated: CASSLVPGSPGELFF. V usage is TRBV7-8 and J usage is TRBJ2-2; D call uncertain. This CDR3 has 15 amino acids. The germline V gene has CDR1 SGHVS and CDR2 FQNEAQ. V lost 1 base and J lost 6, with 12 bases in between. The full variable domain, in which reference TRBV7-8 and TRBJ2-2 provide the parts outside the CDR3, is GAGVSQSPRYKVAKRGQDVALRCDPISGHVSLFWYQQALGQGPEFLTYFQNEAQLDKSGLPSDRFFAERPEGSVSTLKIQRTQQEDSAVYLCASSLVPGSPGELFFGEGSRLTVL.

This clonotype was seen only a few times. The V gene is TRBV28, the J gene TRBJ2-2, with D tentatively TRBD1 or TRBD2 (5 bases each). Per germline, CDR1 MDHEN and CDR2 SYDVKM. Trimming removed 6 bases at V and 0 bases at J, with 14 bases between. The length of the CDR3 is 16 residues. CDR3 nucleotide sequence: TGTGCCAGCAGCTGGGACGAGGAATCGAACACCGGGGAGCTGTTTTTT. As protein: CASSWDEESNTGELFF. Full variable domain (outside the CDR3, taken from reference TRBV28 and TRBJ2-2): DVKVTQSSRYLVKRTGEKVFLECVQDMDHENMFWYRQDPGLGLRLIYFSYDVKMKEKGDIPEGYSVSREKKERFSLILESASTNQTSMYLCASSWDEESNTGELFFGEGSRLTVL.

The chain couples TRBV20-1 to TRBJ2-3; 9 bases are shared with TRBD2. The ends lost 3 bases at V and 2 bases at J; junction bases unmatched: 6. This CDR3 contains 15 residues. Germline V gives CDR1 DFQATT, CDR2 SNEGSKA (reference sequence). The CDR3 nucleotides read TGCAGTGCTAGGTCTAGCGGGACATACACAGATACGCAGTATTTT. It encodes CSARSSGTYTDTQYF.